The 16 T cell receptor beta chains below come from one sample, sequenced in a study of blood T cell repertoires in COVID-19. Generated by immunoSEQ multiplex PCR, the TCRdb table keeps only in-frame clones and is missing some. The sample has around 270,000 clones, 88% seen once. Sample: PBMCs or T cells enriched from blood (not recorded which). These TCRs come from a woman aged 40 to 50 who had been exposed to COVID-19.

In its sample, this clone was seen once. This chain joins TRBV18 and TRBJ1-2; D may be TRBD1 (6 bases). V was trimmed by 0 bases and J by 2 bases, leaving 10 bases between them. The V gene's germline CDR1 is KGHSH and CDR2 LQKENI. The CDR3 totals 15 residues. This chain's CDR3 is CASSPPGQQNYGYTF. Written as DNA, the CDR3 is TGTGCCAGCTCACCACCAGGACAGCAGAACTATGGCTACACCTTC.

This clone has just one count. This chain's CDR3 is CASSLVTSGRDEQFF. DNA for the CDR3: TGTGCCAGCAGCTTAGTCACTAGCGGGAGAGATGAGCAGTTCTTC. The rearrangement uses TRBV7-2 and TRBJ2-1; 11 bases map to TRBD2. Trimming cost V 1 base and J 8 bases; bases outside gene matches: 4. This CDR3 is 15 amino acids long. CDR1 and CDR2 from the germline V gene are SGHTA and FQGNSA.

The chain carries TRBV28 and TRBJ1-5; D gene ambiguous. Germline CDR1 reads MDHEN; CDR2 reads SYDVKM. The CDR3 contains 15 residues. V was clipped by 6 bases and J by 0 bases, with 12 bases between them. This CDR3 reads CASRTFRYSNQPQHF. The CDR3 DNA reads TGTGCCAGCAGAACCTTTCGGTATAGCAATCAGCCCCAGCATTTT. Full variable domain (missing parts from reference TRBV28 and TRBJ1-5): DVKVTQSSRYLVKRTGEKVFLECVQDMDHENMFWYRQDPGLGLRLIYFSYDVKMKEKGDIPEGYSVSREKKERFSLILESASTNQTSMYLCASRTFRYSNQPQHFGDGTRLSIL.

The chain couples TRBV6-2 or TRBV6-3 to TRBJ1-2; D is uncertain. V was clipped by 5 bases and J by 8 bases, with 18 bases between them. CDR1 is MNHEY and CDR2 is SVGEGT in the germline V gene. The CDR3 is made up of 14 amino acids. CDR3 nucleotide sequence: TGTGCCAGCAGTGGGCAGCTAGCCTTTGGGGGCTACACCTTC. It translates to CASSGQLAFGGYTF.

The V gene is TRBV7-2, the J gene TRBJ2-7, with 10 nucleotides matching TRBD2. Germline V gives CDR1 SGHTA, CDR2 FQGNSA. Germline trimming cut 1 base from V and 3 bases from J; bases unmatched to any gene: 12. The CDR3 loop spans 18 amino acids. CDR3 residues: CASSLVGLAGVPCYEQYV. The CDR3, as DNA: TGTGCCAGCAGCTTAGTAGGCCTAGCGGGAGTTCCGTGCTACGAGCAGTACGTC.

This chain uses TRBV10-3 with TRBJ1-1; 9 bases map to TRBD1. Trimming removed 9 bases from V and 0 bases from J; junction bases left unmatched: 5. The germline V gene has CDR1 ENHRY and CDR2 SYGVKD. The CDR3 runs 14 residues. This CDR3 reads CAIRTGVMNTEAFF. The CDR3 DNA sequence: TGTGCCATTAGGACAGGGGTAATGAACACTGAAGCTTTCTTT.

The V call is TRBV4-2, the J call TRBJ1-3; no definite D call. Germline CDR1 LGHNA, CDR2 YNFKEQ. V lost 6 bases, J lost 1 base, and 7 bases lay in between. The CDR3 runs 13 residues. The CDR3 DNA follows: TGTGCCAGCAGGGGAGCGTCTGGAAACACCATATATTTT. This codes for CASRGASGNTIYF.

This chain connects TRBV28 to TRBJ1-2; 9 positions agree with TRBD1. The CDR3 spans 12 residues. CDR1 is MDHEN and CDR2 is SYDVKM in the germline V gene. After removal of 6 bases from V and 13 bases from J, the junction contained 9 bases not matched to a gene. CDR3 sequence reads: CASSPGTGYFTF. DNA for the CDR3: TGTGCCAGCAGCCCGGGGACAGGGTATTTCACCTTC.

The CDR3 DNA sequence: TGTGCCAGTATCGATTCAGGGTGGCGTTTGGGCTACACCTTC. This sequence encodes CASIDSGWRLGYTF. The V call is TRBV19, the J call TRBJ1-2; TRBD1 is a possible D gene (5 bases). Trimming took 7 bases from V and 8 from J, leaving 20 bases between them. The germline CDR1 and CDR2 sequences are LNHDA and SQIVND (reference sequence). This CDR3 contains 14 residues.

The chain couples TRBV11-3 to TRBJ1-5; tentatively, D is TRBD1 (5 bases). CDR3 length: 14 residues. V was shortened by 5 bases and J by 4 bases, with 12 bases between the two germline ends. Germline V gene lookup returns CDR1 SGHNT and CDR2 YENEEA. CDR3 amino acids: CASSIMGGNQPQHF. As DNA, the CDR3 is TGTGCCAGCAGCATAATGGGGGGGAATCAGCCCCAGCATTTT.

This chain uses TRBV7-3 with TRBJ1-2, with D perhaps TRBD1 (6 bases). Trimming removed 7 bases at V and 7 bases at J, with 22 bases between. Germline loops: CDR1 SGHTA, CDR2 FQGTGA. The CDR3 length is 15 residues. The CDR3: CASNYRGWGRPGYTF. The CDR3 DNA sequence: TGTGCCAGCAACTATAGGGGCTGGGGGCGGCCTGGCTACACCTTC.

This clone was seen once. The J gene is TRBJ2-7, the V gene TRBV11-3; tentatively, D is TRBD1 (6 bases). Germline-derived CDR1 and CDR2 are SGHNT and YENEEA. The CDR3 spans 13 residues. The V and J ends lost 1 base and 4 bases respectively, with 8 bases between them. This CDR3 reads CASSLGQEYEQYV. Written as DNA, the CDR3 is TGTGCCAGCAGCTTAGGACAGGAGTACGAGCAGTACGTC.

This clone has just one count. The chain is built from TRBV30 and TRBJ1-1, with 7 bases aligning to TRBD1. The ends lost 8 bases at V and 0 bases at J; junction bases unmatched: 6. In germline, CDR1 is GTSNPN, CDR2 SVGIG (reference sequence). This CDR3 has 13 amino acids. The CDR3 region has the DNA TGTGCCGCGACGGGACAGTTGAACACTGAAGCTTTCTTT. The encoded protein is CAATGQLNTEAFF.

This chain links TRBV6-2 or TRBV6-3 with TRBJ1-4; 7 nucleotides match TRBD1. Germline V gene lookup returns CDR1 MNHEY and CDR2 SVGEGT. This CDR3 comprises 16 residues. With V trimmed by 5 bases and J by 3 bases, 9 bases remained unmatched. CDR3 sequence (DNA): TGTGCCAGCAGTACCCTAGGGGGCGAATCTAATGAAAAACTGTTTTTT. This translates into CASSTLGGESNEKLFF.

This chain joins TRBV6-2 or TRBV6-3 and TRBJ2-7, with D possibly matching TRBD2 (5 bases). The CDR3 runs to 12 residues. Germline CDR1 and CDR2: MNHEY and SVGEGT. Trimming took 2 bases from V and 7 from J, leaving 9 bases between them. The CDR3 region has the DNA TGTGCCAGCAGTTACCGGCCGGGGGAGCAGTACTTC. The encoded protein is CASSYRPGEQYF.

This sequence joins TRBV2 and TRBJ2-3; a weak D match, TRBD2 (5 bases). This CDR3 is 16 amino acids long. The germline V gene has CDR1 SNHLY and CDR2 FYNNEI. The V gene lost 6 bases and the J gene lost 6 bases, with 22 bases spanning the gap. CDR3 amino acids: CASRPEWRVARDTQYF. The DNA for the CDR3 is TGTGCCAGCAGGCCCGAGTGGCGGGTTGCAAGGGATACGCAGTATTTT.